The present T cell receptor (beta chain) was sequenced within a study of cytomegalovirus exposure and HLA in healthy donors. V was shortened by 0 bases and J by 0 bases, with 12 bases between the two germline ends. From germline, CDR1 is LNHDA and CDR2 SQIVND (reference sequence). The CDR3 totals 17 residues. The PCR was carried out with 60 Vbeta primers and 13 Jbeta primers. Sequencing used immunoSEQ multiplex PCR; TCRdb keeps in-frame clones, though not all of them. Of about 150,000 clones listed, 50% to 75% are singletons. The study, taken as a whole, reports: Per published reports, the classifier diagnosed cytomegalovirus status with high specificity and sensitivity. When a later analysis compared HLA-associated TCR beta chains with equally common others, the HLA-associated chains turned out to be more clonally expanded and to have lower generation probabilities. Highest at DRB1 and lowest at HLA-C, TCR association rates differed among HLA loci in a later analysis. For TCR beta chains, V- and J-gene trimming was later linked to a missense DCLRE1C variant.

The table lists this clone with a few counts. Its antigen is currently unknown. This chain links TRBV19 with TRBJ2-4; TRBD2 is a possible D gene (6 bases). This receptor was identified in a woman aged 55-69 years in good health and CMV-seropositive. Sequencing was done on a sample of PBMCs. The CDR3 DNA is TGTGCCAGTAGTATAGATCGGGGGACTGAAGCCAAAAACATTCAGTACTTC. This codes for CASSIDRGTEAKNIQYF. Filled out from reference TRBV19 and TRBJ2-4, the complete variable domain reads DGGITQSPKYLFRKEGQNVTLSCEQNLNHDAMYWYRQDPGQGLRLIYYSQIVNDFQKGDIAEGYSVSREKKESFPLTVTSAQKNPTAFYLCASSIDRGTEAKNIQYFGAGTRLSVL.